The clone carrying this T cell receptor (beta chain) came up a few times. The germline V and J ends were trimmed by 6 bases and 0 bases, with 9 bases remaining between them. CDR3 length: 13 amino acids. CDR1 and CDR2 (germline): SQVTM, ANQGSEA. The donors belonged to the roughly 120-subject validation cohort, separate from the roughly 710-subject first cohort. The sample is drawn from a study of cytomegalovirus exposure and HLA in healthy donors. Some clones are missing from TCRdb's copy, which holds only in-frame ones; the method was immunoSEQ multiplex PCR. The table records 90,000 to 100,000 clones, roughly nine tenths of them present only once.

The sample consisted of PBMCs. The source of this sequence is a man aged 18 to 30 in good health and CMV-seropositive. This chain links TRBV29-1 with TRBJ1-5; D is uncertain. In DNA, the CDR3 is TGCAGCGTCGCGGGCGGTAGCAATCAGCCCCAGCATTTT. Protein product: CSVAGGSNQPQHF.